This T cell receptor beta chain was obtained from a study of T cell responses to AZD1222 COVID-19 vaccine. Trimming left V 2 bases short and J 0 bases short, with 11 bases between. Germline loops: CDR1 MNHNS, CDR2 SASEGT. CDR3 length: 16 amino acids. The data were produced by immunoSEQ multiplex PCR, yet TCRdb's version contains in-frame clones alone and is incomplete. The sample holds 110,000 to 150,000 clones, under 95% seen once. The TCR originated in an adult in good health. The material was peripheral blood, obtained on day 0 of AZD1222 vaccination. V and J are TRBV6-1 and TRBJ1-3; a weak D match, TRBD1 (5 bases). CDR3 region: CASSETEGRSGNTIYF. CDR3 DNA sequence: TGTGCCAGCAGTGAAACGGAGGGGCGCTCTGGAAACACCATATATTTT.